Detailed here is one T cell receptor beta chain. This sample was taken from a study of blood T cell repertoires in COVID-19. Across the study: Researchers got acute and convalescent COVID-19 samples from the United States, Italy and Spain.

In the original workflow: For nucleated cells, counts were estimated from reference gene primer amplification. The protocol was immunoSEQ multiplex PCR, while the TCRdb copy is restricted to in-frame clones and leaves out a portion. Clone size and the V and J calls come from that table; the DNA yielded D and trimming. The sample carries around 340,000 clones, around nine tenths recorded once. In Seattle, patients joined the study during active infection and were tracked longitudinally. V lost 4 bases to trimming and J lost 1 base, with 13 bases between them. The length of the CDR3 is 15 residues. Germline CDR1 MGHRA, CDR2 YSYEKL.

The TCR comes from a woman aged 55-69 years with COVID-19, enrolled during active disease. What was sequenced was peripheral blood. This chain uses TRBV4-1 with TRBJ2-5, with D possibly matching TRBD2 (5 bases). Here the CDR3 reads CASSLWGAVQETQYF. Here the CDR3 DNA reads TGCGCCAGCAGCCTTTGGGGAGCGGTCCAAGAGACCCAGTACTTC.